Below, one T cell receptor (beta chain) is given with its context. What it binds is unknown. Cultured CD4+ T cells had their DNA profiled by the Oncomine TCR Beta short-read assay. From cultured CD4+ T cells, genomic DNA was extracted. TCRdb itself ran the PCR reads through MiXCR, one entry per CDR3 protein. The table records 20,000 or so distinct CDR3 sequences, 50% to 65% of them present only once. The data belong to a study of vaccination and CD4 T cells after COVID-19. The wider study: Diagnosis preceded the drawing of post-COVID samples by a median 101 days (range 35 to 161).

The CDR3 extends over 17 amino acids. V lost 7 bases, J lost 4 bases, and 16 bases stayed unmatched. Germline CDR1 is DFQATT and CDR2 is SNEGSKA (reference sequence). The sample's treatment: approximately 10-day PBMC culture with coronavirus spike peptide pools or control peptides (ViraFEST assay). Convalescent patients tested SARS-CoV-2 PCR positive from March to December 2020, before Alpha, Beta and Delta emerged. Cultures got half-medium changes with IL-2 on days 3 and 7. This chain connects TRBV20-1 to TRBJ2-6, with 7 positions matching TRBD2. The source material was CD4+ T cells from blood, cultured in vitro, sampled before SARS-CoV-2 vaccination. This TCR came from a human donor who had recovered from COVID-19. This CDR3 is CSGVGAGAPQGANVLTF. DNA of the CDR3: TGCAGTGGGGTTGGGGCGGGAGCTCCGCAAGGGGCCAACGTCCTGACTTTC.